This TCR beta chain comes out of a study of T cells in Graves' hyperthyroidism and ophthalmopathy. V lost 4 bases, J lost 7 bases, and 15 bases lay in between. Per the germline V gene, CDR1 is SGHRS and CDR2 is YFSETQ. This CDR3 has 14 residues. The source material, RNA transcripts, was used to amplify TCR beta CDR3 regions. The HTBI set primed first-round TCR CDR3 RT-PCR. Each CDR3 protein is one row after TCRdb ran MiXCR on the multiplex PCR reads. Among hundreds of thousands of distinct CDR3 sequences listed, more than 45% were seen once. This receptor was identified in a woman aged 18-35 years with Graves' hyperthyroidism. The material sequenced was peripheral blood or thyroid tissue (not recorded which). This chain joins TRBV5-1 and TRBJ1-5; D perhaps matches TRBD1 (5 bases). The CDR3 region has the DNA TGCGCCAGCAGCCGGTCGGGGCTTGGGCAGCCCCAGCATTTT. This translates into CASSRSGLGQPQHF.